A single sample is the source of the 25 T cell receptor beta chains below, sequenced in a study of cytomegalovirus exposure and HLA in healthy donors. PCR involved 60 Vbeta and 13 Jbeta primers. TCRdb's table, derived via immunoSEQ multiplex PCR, lists solely in-frame clones and lacks some. The sample shows around 100,000 clones, around 80% of them seen only once. Input material: PBMCs. Receptors were obtained from a woman in her thirties or forties in good health and CMV-seronegative.

The rearrangement uses TRBV15 and TRBJ1-5; 8 bases line up with TRBD1. The germline CDR1 and CDR2 sequences are LNHNV and YYDKDF (reference sequence). This CDR3 is built from 16 residues. V shed 0 bases, J shed 2 bases, and the junction held 3 bases outside the gene matches. Here the CDR3 reads CATSRDDRGGNQPQHF. The CDR3 DNA is TGTGCCACCAGCAGAGATGACAGGGGAGGCAATCAGCCCCAGCATTTT.

This clone has just one count. This sequence joins TRBV20-1 and TRBJ2-5, with D perhaps TRBD2 (5 bases). The CDR3 sequence is 11 residues long. The ends were cut back, 1 base at V and 5 bases at J, with 5 bases in the middle. In germline, CDR1 is DFQATT, CDR2 SNEGSKA (reference sequence). The CDR3 region has the DNA TGCAGTGCTAGAGCGGGGGAGACCCAGTACTTC. This translates into CSARAGETQYF.

The sample holds a few counts of this clone. V and J are TRBV6-1 and TRBJ2-1; 7 positions agree with TRBD1. J was trimmed by 7 bases and V by 10 bases; bases with no gene match: 13. Germline V gene lookup returns CDR1 MNHNS and CDR2 SASEGT. The CDR3 sequence is 14 residues long. CDR3 coding DNA: TGTGCCACCCTAGCCAAGGGGGCGGAGAATGAGCAGTTCTTC. Amino acids: CATLAKGAENEQFF.

The chain uses TRBV7-9 and TRBJ2-2; D not certain. The CDR3 has 13 amino acids. V lost 2 bases and J lost 10, with 11 bases in between. The germline CDR1 and CDR2 sequences are SEHNR and FQNEAQ (reference sequence). CDR3 sequence reads: CASSLSDDSELFF. CDR3 bases: TGTGCCAGCAGCTTATCAGACGACTCGGAGCTGTTTTTT.

The chain has TRBV20-1 and TRBJ1-2; no firm D call. Germline assignment: CDR1 DFQATT and CDR2 SNEGSKA (reference sequence). Trimming took 6 bases from V and 4 from J, leaving 6 bases between them. The CDR3 length is 10 residues. Here the CDR3 reads CSAPGYGYTF. The CDR3 region has the DNA TGCAGTGCGCCCGGCTATGGCTACACCTTC.

The gene calls are TRBV5-4 and TRBJ2-7; no clear D. The germline V and J ends were trimmed by 4 bases and 0 bases, with 5 bases remaining between them. Per germline, CDR1 SGHNT and CDR2 YYREEE (reference sequence). The CDR3 is 12 amino acids. This CDR3 is CASSLPSYEQYF. In nucleotides, the CDR3 is TGTGCCAGCAGCCTCCCCTCCTACGAGCAGTACTTC.

There are a few counts of this clone. This chain uses TRBV5-5 with TRBJ1-3, with a tentative D call TRBD1 (6 bases). V was clipped by 0 bases and J by 2 bases, with 18 bases between them. Germline loops: CDR1 SGHKS, CDR2 YYEKEE (reference sequence). This CDR3 has 18 residues. The CDR3, as DNA: TGTGCCAGCAGCTTGGCACCGAACAGGGTTAGTACTGGAAACACCATATATTTT. It translates to CASSLAPNRVSTGNTIYF. Looking up the rest from reference TRBV5-5 and TRBJ1-3 gives the full variable domain: DAGVTQSPTHLIKTRGQQVTLRCSPISGHKSVSWYQQVLGQGPQFIFQYYEKEERGRGNFPDRFSARQFPNYSSELNVNALLLGDSALYLCASSLAPNRVSTGNTIYFGEGSWLTVV.

V is TRBV7-2 and J is TRBJ1-2; D perhaps matches TRBD1 (6 bases). This CDR3 spans 17 amino acids. With 0 bases removed from V and 3 bases from J, the gap between germline ends came to 17 bases. Germline values: CDR1 SGHTA, CDR2 FQGNSA. In nucleotides, the CDR3 is TGTGCCAGCAGCTTAGCCTCCTACGGGGGGCCGGACTATGGCTACACCTTC. Its translation is CASSLASYGGPDYGYTF.

CDR3 nucleotides: TGTGCCAGTAGTATAGATTCGAGCGGCAATGAGCAGTTCTTC. Amino acids: CASSIDSSGNEQFF. The V and J genes are TRBV19 and TRBJ2-1; maybe TRBD2 (5 bases). CDR3 size: 14 residues. Germline V CDR1 and CDR2: LNHDA, SQIVND (reference sequence). V gave up 0 bases and J gave up 6 bases, with 9 bases separating them.

The chain uses TRBV5-5 and TRBJ2-2; tentative D call: TRBD1 (5 bases). The CDR3 loop spans 16 amino acids. V was trimmed by 4 bases and J by 3 bases, leaving 16 bases between them. Germline CDR1 and CDR2: SGHKS and YYEKEE (reference sequence). CDR3 coding DNA: TGTGCCAGCAGCCTGAATATAGGGGATGACACCGGGGAGCTGTTTTTT. This encodes CASSLNIGDDTGELFF.

CDR3 bases: TGTGCCAGTAGTACGCACCCGGGACAGGGTTCTAAGCCCCAGCATTTT. Its translation is CASSTHPGQGSKPQHF. The chain links TRBV19 to TRBJ1-5; TRBD1 aligns across 9 bases. Germline assignment: CDR1 LNHDA and CDR2 SQIVND (reference sequence). This CDR3 contains 16 residues. V shed 4 bases, J shed 8 bases, and the junction held 12 bases outside the gene matches.

The chain is built from TRBV7-2 and TRBJ2-6; TRBD2 matches at 10 bases. The germline gives CDR1 SGHTA, CDR2 FQGNSA. The trim removed 6 bases at V and 0 bases at J, leaving 11 bases unmatched. The CDR3 runs 19 residues. CDR3 in DNA: TGTGCCAGCAGGCCCGGGACTAGCGAGGGGGCCTCTGGGGCCAACGTCCTGACTTTC. Translation: CASRPGTSEGASGANVLTF.

The chain employs TRBV7-2 and TRBJ1-5; D remains ambiguous. Germline V gene data show CDR1 as SGHTA and CDR2 as FQGNSA. V was shortened by 1 base and J by 5 bases, with 12 bases between the two germline ends. The CDR3 consists of 15 residues. CDR3 sequence reads: CASSLVGAVYQPQHF. DNA of the CDR3: TGTGCCAGCAGCTTAGTCGGAGCGGTCTATCAGCCCCAGCATTTT.

The chain links TRBV5-1 to TRBJ1-6; no clear D gene. The V end was cut by 0 bases, the J end by 6 bases, with 7 bases between. The CDR3 spans 14 residues. The germline gives CDR1 SGHRS, CDR2 YFSETQ. CDR3 region: CASSLGQVNSPLHF. The CDR3 region has the DNA TGCGCCAGCAGCTTGGGTCAGGTTAATTCACCCCTCCACTTT.

The J gene is TRBJ2-1, the V gene TRBV19; TRBD2 aligns across 10 bases. V trimming: 3 bases; J trimming: 3 bases; junction bases outside the gene matches: 8. Germline V gene sequence: CDR1 LNHDA, CDR2 SQIVND (reference sequence). CDR3 length: 17 residues. CDR3 amino acids: CASSIVLAGPLYNEQFF. CDR3 nucleotide sequence: TGTGCCAGTAGTATTGTACTAGCGGGACCCCTCTACAATGAGCAGTTCTTC.

This clone is a singleton in its sample. The genes are TRBV7-9 and TRBJ2-7; a weak D match, TRBD2 (5 bases). The germline V and J ends were trimmed by 5 bases and 1 base, with 6 bases remaining between them. Germline V gene lookup returns CDR1 SEHNR and CDR2 FQNEAQ (reference sequence). The CDR3 is 12 residues long. In nucleotides, the CDR3 is TGTGCCAGCAGCGGGAGATCCTACGAGCAGTACTTC. This codes for CASSGRSYEQYF.

The V call is TRBV29-1, the J call TRBJ2-2; D possibly corresponds to TRBD2 (6 bases). CDR3 size: 16 residues. V was trimmed by 6 bases and J by 1 base, leaving 18 bases between them. Per the germline V gene, CDR1 is SQVTM and CDR2 is ANQGSEA. CDR3 loop: CSVQGRRDRNTGELFF. CDR3 nucleotides: TGCAGCGTCCAAGGTCGGCGGGATAGGAACACCGGGGAGCTGTTTTTT.

The chain joins TRBV7-2 to TRBJ2-5, with TRBD2 identical over 8 bases. The length of the CDR3 is 16 residues. Germline V lookup: CDR1 SGHTA, CDR2 FQGNSA. V was pared by 5 bases and J by 2 bases, with 10 bases of the junction left unmatched. The CDR3 nucleotides are TGTGCCAGCAGCCCAAGTAGCGGGATCATTCAAGAGACCCAGTACTTC. Encoded protein: CASSPSSGIIQETQYF.

V gene TRBV5-1 combines with J gene TRBJ2-1, with 11 nucleotides matching TRBD2. The CDR3 runs 17 residues. Germline V gene data show CDR1 as SGHRS and CDR2 as YFSETQ. Trimming cost V 3 bases and J 2 bases; bases outside gene matches: 7. CDR3 amino acids: CASSSLGTSGAYNEQFF. The CDR3 DNA reads as TGCGCCAGCAGCTCCCTCGGGACTAGCGGTGCCTACAATGAGCAGTTCTTC.

This clone was observed a few times. This chain joins TRBV27 and TRBJ2-1, with 8 bases identical to TRBD2. This CDR3 is 16 amino acids long. With V trimmed by 3 bases and J by 4 bases, 8 bases remained unmatched. CDR1 and CDR2 (germline): MNHEY, SMNVEV (reference sequence). Here the CDR3 DNA reads TGTGCCAGCAGTTTCGGTATTAGCGGGGAGTACAATGAGCAGTTCTTC. It specifies CASSFGISGEYNEQFF.

The chain links TRBV28 to TRBJ2-1; a possible D gene is TRBD1 (5 bases). The germline V gene encodes CDR1 MDHEN and CDR2 SYDVKM. The CDR3 runs to 15 residues. The germline V and J ends were trimmed by 2 bases and 7 bases, with 15 bases remaining between them. The chain's CDR3 is CASSLGAVSGNEQFF. CDR3 DNA: TGTGCCAGCAGTTTAGGGGCAGTAAGTGGAAATGAGCAGTTCTTC.

This chain's CDR3 is CASSTDRGSYEQYF. As DNA, the CDR3 is TGTGCCAGTAGTACAGACAGGGGGTCCTACGAGCAGTACTTC. V is TRBV19 and J is TRBJ2-7; 9 bases fit TRBD1. After removal of 4 bases from V and 1 base from J, the junction contained 2 bases not matched to a gene. The CDR3 runs to 14 residues. Germline assignment: CDR1 LNHDA and CDR2 SQIVND (reference sequence).

The genes are TRBV5-5 and TRBJ2-5, with D perhaps matching TRBD1 (5 bases). Judging by the DNA end, TRBJ2-7 fits better; the J call may be wrong. The CDR3 sequence is 12 residues long. The germline gives CDR1 SGHKS, CDR2 YYEKEE (reference sequence). DNA for the CDR3: TGTGCCAGCAGCTTGAGTCAGGGCGAGCAGTACTTC. It is translated as CASSLSQGEQYF.

The chain is built from TRBV27 and TRBJ1-2; unclear D gene. CDR3 size: 15 residues. CDR1 is MNHEY and CDR2 is SMNVEV in the germline V gene (reference sequence). The V gene lost 5 bases and the J gene lost 4 bases, with 17 bases spanning the gap. The chain's CDR3 is CASSPAGLTFYGYTF. The CDR3 DNA sequence: TGTGCCAGCAGTCCCGCCGGACTGACCTTCTATGGCTACACCTTC.

This chain connects TRBV7-9 to TRBJ1-5; 9 nucleotides match TRBD1. Germline V CDR1 and CDR2: SEHNR, FQNEAQ (reference sequence). The V gene end was trimmed by 5 bases and the J gene end by 6 bases; junction bases not matched to a gene: 14. The CDR3 runs to 17 residues. The CDR3 sequence is CASSEKVGQGMGQPQHF. CDR3 nucleotides: TGTGCCAGCAGCGAAAAAGTGGGACAGGGTATGGGTCAGCCCCAGCATTTT.